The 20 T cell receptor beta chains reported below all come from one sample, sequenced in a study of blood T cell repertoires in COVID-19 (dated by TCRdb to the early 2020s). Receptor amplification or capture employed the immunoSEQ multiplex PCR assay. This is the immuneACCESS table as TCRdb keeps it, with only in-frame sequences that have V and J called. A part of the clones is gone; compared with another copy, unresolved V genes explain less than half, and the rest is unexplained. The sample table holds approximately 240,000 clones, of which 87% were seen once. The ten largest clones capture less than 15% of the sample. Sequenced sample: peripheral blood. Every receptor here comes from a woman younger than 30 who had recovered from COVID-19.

The CDR3: CASSSPSTPSGPTYEQYF. DNA of the CDR3: TGTGCCAGCAGCTCCCCTTCCACCCCTAGCGGACCCACCTACGAGCAGTACTTC. The gene calls are TRBV7-9 and TRBJ2-7; 7 nucleotides line up with TRBD2. The germline CDR1 and CDR2 sequences are SEHNR and FQNEAQ (reference sequence). The CDR3 has 18 residues. Unmatched junction bases numbered 17, after V lost 4 bases and J lost 2 bases.

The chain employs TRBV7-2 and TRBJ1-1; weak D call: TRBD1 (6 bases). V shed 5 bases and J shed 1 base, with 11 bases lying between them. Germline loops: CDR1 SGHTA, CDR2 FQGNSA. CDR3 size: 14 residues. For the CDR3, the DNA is TGTGCCAGCAGCCCCAGGGGCGAGAACACTGAAGCTTTCTTT. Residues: CASSPRGENTEAFF.

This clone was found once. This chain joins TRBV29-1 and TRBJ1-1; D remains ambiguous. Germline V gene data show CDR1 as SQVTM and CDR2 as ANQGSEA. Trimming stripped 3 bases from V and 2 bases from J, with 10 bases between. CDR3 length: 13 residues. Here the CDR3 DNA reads TGCAGCGTTGAGATCCAGGCTAACACTGAAGCTTTCTTT. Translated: CSVEIQANTEAFF.

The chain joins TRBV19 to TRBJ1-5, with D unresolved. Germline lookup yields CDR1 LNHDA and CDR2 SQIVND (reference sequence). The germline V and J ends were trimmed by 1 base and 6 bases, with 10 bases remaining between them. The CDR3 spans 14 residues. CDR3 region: CASSIVSGFQPQHF. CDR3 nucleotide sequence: TGTGCCAGTAGTATAGTTTCGGGGTTTCAGCCCCAGCATTTT. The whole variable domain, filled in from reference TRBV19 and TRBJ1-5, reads DGGITQSPKYLFRKEGQNVTLSCEQNLNHDAMYWYRQDPGQGLRLIYYSQIVNDFQKGDIAEGYSVSREKKESFPLTVTSAQKNPTAFYLCASSIVSGFQPQHFGDGTRLSIL.

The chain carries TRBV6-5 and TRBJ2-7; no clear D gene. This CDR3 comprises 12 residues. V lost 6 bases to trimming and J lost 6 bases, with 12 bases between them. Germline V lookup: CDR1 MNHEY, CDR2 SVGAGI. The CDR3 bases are TGTGCCAGCAGAAAAAATAGTGGCGAGCAGTACTTC. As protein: CASRKNSGEQYF.

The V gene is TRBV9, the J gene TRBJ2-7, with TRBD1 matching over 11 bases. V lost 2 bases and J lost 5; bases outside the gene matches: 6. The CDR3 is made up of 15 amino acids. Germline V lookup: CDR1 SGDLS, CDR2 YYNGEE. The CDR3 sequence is CASSVGQGASHEQYF. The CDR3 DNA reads TGTGCCAGCAGCGTTGGACAGGGGGCCTCGCACGAGCAGTACTTC.

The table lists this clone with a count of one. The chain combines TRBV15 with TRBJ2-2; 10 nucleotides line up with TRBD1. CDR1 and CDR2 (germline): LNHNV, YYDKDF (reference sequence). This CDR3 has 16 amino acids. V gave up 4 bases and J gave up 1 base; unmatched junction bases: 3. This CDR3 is CATSKGQGVNTGELFF. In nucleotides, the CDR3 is TGTGCCACCAGCAAAGGACAGGGGGTGAACACCGGGGAGCTGTTTTTT.

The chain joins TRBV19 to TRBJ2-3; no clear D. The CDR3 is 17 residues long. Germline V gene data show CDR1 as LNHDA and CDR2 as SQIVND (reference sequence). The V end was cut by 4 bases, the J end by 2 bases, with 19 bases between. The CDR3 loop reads CASSTARLSFVTDTQYF. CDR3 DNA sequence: TGTGCCAGTAGTACCGCCCGGTTATCATTTGTCACAGATACGCAGTATTTT.

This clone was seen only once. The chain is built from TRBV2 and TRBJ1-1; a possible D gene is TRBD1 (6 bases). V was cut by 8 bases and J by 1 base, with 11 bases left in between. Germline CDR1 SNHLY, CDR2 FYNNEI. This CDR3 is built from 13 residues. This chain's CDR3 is CASGGGRNTEAFF. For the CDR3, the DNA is TGTGCCAGCGGCGGGGGGCGGAACACTGAAGCTTTCTTT.

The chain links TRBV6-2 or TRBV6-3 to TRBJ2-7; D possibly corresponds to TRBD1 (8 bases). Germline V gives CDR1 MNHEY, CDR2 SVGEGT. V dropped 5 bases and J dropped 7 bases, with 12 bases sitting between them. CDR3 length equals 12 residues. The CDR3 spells CASSDRGGEQYF. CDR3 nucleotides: TGTGCCAGCAGTGACAGGGGAGGGGAGCAGTACTTC.

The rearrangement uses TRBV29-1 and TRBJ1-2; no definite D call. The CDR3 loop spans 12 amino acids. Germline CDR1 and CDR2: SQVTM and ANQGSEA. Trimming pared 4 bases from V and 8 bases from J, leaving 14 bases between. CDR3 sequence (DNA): TGCAGCGTTGTGGCCCTAGCGACAGGCTACACCTTC. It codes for CSVVALATGYTF.

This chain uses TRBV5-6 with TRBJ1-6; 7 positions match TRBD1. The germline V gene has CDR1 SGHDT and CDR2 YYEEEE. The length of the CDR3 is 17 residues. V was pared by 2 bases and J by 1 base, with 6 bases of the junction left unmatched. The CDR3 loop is CASSFWSGGSYNSPLHF. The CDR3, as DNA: TGTGCCAGCAGCTTTTGGTCAGGGGGATCCTATAATTCACCCCTCCACTTT.

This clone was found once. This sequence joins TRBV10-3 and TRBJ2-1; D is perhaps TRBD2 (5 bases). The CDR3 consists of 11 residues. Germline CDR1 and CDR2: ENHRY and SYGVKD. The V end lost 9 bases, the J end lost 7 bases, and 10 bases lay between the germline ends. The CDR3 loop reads CAIYTGNEQFF. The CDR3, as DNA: TGTGCCATATACACGGGGAATGAGCAGTTCTTC.

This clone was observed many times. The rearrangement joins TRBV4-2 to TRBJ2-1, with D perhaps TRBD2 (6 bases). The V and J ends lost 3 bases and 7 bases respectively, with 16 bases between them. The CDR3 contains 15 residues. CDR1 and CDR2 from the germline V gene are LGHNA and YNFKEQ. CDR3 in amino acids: CASSQFIAASNEQFF. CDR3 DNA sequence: TGTGCCAGCAGCCAGTTCATAGCGGCCAGTAATGAGCAGTTCTTC.

The CDR3 region is CASSFDRVIGGYTF. The CDR3 coding sequence is TGTGCCAGCAGCTTTGACAGGGTTATTGGGGGCTACACCTTC. The genes are TRBV7-2 and TRBJ1-2; TRBD1 matches 7 bases. J lost 8 bases, V lost 3 bases, and 9 bases had no gene match. The germline V gene has CDR1 SGHTA and CDR2 FQGNSA. CDR3 length: 14 residues.

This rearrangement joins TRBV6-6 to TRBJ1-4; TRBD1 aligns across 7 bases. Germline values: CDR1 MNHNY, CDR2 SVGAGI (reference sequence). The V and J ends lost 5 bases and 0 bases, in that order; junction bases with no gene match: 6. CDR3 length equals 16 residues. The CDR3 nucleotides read TGTGCCAGCAGTCCGAGGGGACAGACAACTAATGAAAAACTGTTTTTT. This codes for CASSPRGQTTNEKLFF.

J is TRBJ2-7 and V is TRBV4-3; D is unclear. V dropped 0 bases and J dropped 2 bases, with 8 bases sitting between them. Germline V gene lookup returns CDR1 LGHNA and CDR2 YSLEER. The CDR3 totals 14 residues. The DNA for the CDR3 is TGCGCCAGCAGCCAAGATTCACAAGCCTACGAGCAGTACTTC. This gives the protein CASSQDSQAYEQYF.

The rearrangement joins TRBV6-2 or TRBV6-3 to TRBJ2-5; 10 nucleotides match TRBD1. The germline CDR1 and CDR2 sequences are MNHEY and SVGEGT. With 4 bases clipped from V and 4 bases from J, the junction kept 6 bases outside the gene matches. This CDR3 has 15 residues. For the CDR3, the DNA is TGTGCCAGCAGTTGGCCGGGACAGGGGCCAGAGACCCAGTACTTC. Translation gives CASSWPGQGPETQYF.

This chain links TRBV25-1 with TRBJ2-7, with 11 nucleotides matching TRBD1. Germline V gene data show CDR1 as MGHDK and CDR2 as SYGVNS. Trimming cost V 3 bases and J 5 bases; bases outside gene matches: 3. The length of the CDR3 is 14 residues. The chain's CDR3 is CASSEGTGGNEQYF. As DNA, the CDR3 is TGTGCCAGCAGTGAGGGGACAGGGGGTAACGAGCAGTACTTC.

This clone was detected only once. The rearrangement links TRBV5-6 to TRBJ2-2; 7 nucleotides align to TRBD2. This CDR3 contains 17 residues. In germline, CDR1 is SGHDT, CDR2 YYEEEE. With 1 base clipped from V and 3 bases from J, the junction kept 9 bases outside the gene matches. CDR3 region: CASSLQLGGSHTGELFF. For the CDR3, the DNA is TGTGCCAGCAGCTTGCAATTGGGAGGGAGTCACACCGGGGAGCTGTTTTTT.